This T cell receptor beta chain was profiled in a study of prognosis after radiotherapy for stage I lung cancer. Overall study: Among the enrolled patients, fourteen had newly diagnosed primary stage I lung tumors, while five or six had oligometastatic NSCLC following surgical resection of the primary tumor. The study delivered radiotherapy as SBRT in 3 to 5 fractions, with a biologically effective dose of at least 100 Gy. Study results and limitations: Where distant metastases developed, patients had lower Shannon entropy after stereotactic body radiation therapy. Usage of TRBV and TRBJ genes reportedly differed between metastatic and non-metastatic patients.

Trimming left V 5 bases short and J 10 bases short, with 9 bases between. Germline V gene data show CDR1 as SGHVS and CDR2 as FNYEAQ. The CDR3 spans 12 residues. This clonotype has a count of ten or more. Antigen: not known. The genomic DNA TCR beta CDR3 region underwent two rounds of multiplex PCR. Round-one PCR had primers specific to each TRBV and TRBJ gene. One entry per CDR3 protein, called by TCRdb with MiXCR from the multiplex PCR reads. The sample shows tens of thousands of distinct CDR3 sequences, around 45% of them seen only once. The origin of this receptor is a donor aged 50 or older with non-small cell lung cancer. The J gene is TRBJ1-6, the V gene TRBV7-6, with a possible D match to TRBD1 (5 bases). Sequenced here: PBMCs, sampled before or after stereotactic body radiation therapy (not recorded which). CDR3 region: CASSLDRSPLHF. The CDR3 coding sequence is TGTGCCAGCAGCCTAGACAGATCACCCCTCCACTTT.